This is a list of T cell receptor beta chains from one sample in a study of shared T cell receptors in the human thymus. Only in-frame clones appear in the TCRdb table, and some are missing; sequencing was by immunoSEQ multiplex PCR. Of about 380,000 clones listed, just under 95% were seen once; the top ten hold roughly 0.02%. Sequencing was carried out using thymocytes. These TCRs come from a human donor. The conserved cysteine and the conserved F or W are not part of the CDR3 here. Fields, in order: V gene, J gene, CDR3 protein.

v_gene: TRBV6-1; j_gene: TRBJ1-5; CDR3aa: ASSEDRNMGYQPQH
v_gene: TRBV27; j_gene: TRBJ2-6; CDR3aa: ASTLGQDFSGANVLT
v_gene: TRBV20-1; j_gene: TRBJ2-7; CDR3aa: SAKPRSEQY
v_gene: TRBV7-9; j_gene: TRBJ2-1; CDR3aa: ASSSAGTGRDEQF
v_gene: TRBV13; j_gene: TRBJ2-3; CDR3aa: ASSLVLRGSTDTQY
v_gene: TRBV5-6; j_gene: TRBJ1-2; CDR3aa: ASSQNRDAPNYGYT
v_gene: TRBV28; j_gene: TRBJ1-2; CDR3aa: ASSPRTVDRGLGYT
v_gene: TRBV15; j_gene: TRBJ1-5; CDR3aa: ATSSLPPGQGFPFSNQPQH
v_gene: TRBV11-3; j_gene: TRBJ1-1; CDR3aa: ASNSGGGAF
v_gene: TRBV27; j_gene: TRBJ2-3; CDR3aa: ASSLVSGRDTQY
v_gene: TRBV2; j_gene: TRBJ1-2; CDR3aa: ASSEVDIGGQTGGYT
v_gene: TRBV30; j_gene: TRBJ2-1; CDR3aa: AWSVTSGRVTYNEQF
v_gene: TRBV4-1; j_gene: TRBJ1-2; CDR3aa: ASSQDSTSLGYGYT
v_gene: TRBV6-4; j_gene: TRBJ2-5; CDR3aa: ASSDFPAGGCRETQY
v_gene: TRBV7-9; j_gene: TRBJ2-7; CDR3aa: ASSLDTDSYEQY
v_gene: TRBV14; j_gene: TRBJ2-1; CDR3aa: ASSQDNASGSSYNEQF
v_gene: TRBV6-5; j_gene: TRBJ1-3; CDR3aa: ASSYSTGGDGNTIY
v_gene: TRBV7-9; j_gene: TRBJ2-7; CDR3aa: ATNCFQRDSSYEQY
v_gene: TRBV5-1; j_gene: TRBJ2-1; CDR3aa: ASSLAVGTGNYNEQF
v_gene: TRBV7-9; j_gene: TRBJ1-1; CDR3aa: ASSAERDTEAF
v_gene: TRBV15; j_gene: TRBJ2-7; CDR3aa: ATSRGQGFPYEQY
v_gene: TRBV18; j_gene: TRBJ1-1; CDR3aa: ASSPHRVANTEAF
v_gene: TRBV29-1; j_gene: TRBJ2-3; CDR3aa: SVVTGYPTDTQY
v_gene: TRBV7-8; j_gene: TRBJ2-2; CDR3aa: ASSLRALLDGELF
v_gene: TRBV5-5; j_gene: TRBJ2-7; CDR3aa: ASRPLGSAEQY
v_gene: TRBV13; j_gene: TRBJ1-1; CDR3aa: ATPQRRQQNTEAF
v_gene: TRBV11-3; j_gene: TRBJ2-1; CDR3aa: ASSLGTSGKNEQF
v_gene: TRBV5-4; j_gene: TRBJ1-2; CDR3aa: ASSLGDLGGYT
v_gene: TRBV5-5; j_gene: TRBJ2-2; CDR3aa: ASSLGGTVNTGELF
v_gene: TRBV7-9; j_gene: TRBJ2-1; CDR3aa: ASSWGLAGGVQF
v_gene: TRBV11-3; j_gene: TRBJ2-7; CDR3aa: ASSLEVSQKYEQY
v_gene: TRBV29-1; j_gene: TRBJ2-1; CDR3aa: SVLRGHNEQF
v_gene: TRBV5-5; j_gene: TRBJ1-5; CDR3aa: ASSSYSNQPQH
v_gene: TRBV27; j_gene: TRBJ2-6; CDR3aa: ASTKLDSAWLGANVLT
v_gene: TRBV6-5; j_gene: TRBJ1-1; CDR3aa: ASTEGQTMNTEAF
v_gene: TRBV28; j_gene: TRBJ2-5; CDR3aa: ASSFIGVVDREIQETQY
v_gene: TRBV28; j_gene: TRBJ2-2; CDR3aa: ASTHNKTSGRVCITGELF
v_gene: TRBV19; j_gene: TRBJ2-3; CDR3aa: ASSQPQSGPRTTDTQY
v_gene: TRBV27; j_gene: TRBJ1-1; CDR3aa: ASRGLEAGGWAEAF
v_gene: TRBV7-2; j_gene: TRBJ1-5; CDR3aa: ASSPRGGQPQH
v_gene: TRBV10-2; j_gene: TRBJ2-1; CDR3aa: ASSRSARTVNEQF
v_gene: TRBV6-5; j_gene: TRBJ1-2; CDR3aa: ASSLRTGCYGYT
v_gene: TRBV11-2; j_gene: TRBJ2-7; CDR3aa: ASSSPPSAKSYEQY
v_gene: TRBV6-1; j_gene: TRBJ2-1; CDR3aa: ASRGLAGNEQF
v_gene: TRBV4-1; j_gene: TRBJ2-6; CDR3aa: ASSQGPRDSSGANVLT
v_gene: TRBV6-4; j_gene: TRBJ2-7; CDR3aa: ASRQGLAGPYEQY
v_gene: TRBV6-1; j_gene: TRBJ2-5; CDR3aa: ASRAGVQETQY
v_gene: TRBV10-3; j_gene: TRBJ2-7; CDR3aa: AISEIQGDFYEQY
v_gene: TRBV14; j_gene: TRBJ2-3; CDR3aa: ASSARLTSTDTQY
v_gene: TRBV19; j_gene: TRBJ2-2; CDR3aa: ASSRRGTSGRFGHTGELF
v_gene: TRBV4-1; j_gene: TRBJ1-2; CDR3aa: ASSQDSPGGARGYT
v_gene: TRBV4-1; j_gene: TRBJ2-3; CDR3aa: ASSQEASTSGRTDTQY
v_gene: TRBV28; j_gene: TRBJ1-2; CDR3aa: ASRDRGGYGYT